A single sample gave rise to the 5 T cell receptor beta chains below, sequenced in a study of T cell clones after liver transplantation. Method: immunoSEQ multiplex PCR; TCRdb's copy keeps in-frame clones and lacks some. The sample includes fewer than 25,000 clones, around 90% of them seen just once. The specimen comprised CD8+ T cells from blood, sampled before liver transplant. The receptors come from a human donor who received a liver transplant.

The gene calls are TRBV27 and TRBJ2-7; 10 bases map to TRBD2. V lost 5 bases to trimming and J lost 2 bases; unmatched junction nucleotides: 9. The CDR3 contains 16 residues. Germline lookup yields CDR1 MNHEY and CDR2 SMNVEV (reference sequence). DNA for the CDR3: TGTGCCAGCAGTAAGGTCATAGGACTAGCGGCCTACGAGCAGTACTTC. Its translation is CASSKVIGLAAYEQYF.

This chain joins TRBV6-6 and TRBJ1-1; a possible D gene is TRBD1 (5 bases). The germline gives CDR1 MNHNY, CDR2 SVGAGI (reference sequence). Deletions cut 2 bases from V and 5 bases from J, with 15 bases between. This CDR3 region has 15 residues. This CDR3 is CASSYGGEKGTEAFF. CDR3 in DNA: TGTGCCAGCAGTTACGGGGGTGAAAAAGGGACTGAAGCTTTCTTT.

The chain is built from TRBV27 and TRBJ2-1, with a weak D call TRBD1 (6 bases). Germline V CDR1 and CDR2: MNHEY, SMNVEV (reference sequence). The V and J ends lost 6 bases and 6 bases respectively, with 15 bases between them. CDR3 length: 14 amino acids. The CDR3 spells CASSDQGTGNEQFF. The CDR3 DNA follows: TGTGCCAGCAGCGACCAGGGGACGGGCAATGAGCAGTTCTTC.

This clone was seen only once. The chain joins TRBV27 to TRBJ1-1; D not certain. CDR1 is MNHEY and CDR2 is SMNVEV in the germline V gene (reference sequence). This CDR3 region has 14 residues. V shed 5 bases and J shed 4 bases, with 14 bases lying between them. The CDR3 sequence: CASSPRQGITEAFF. The CDR3 bases are TGTGCCAGCAGTCCCCGGCAAGGGATCACTGAAGCTTTCTTT.

V and J are TRBV19 and TRBJ1-5; D possibly corresponds to TRBD1 (6 bases). Germline-derived CDR1 and CDR2 are LNHDA and SQIVND (reference sequence). CDR3 length: 15 residues. Trimming left V 1 base short and J 1 base short, with 8 bases between. The CDR3 DNA follows: TGTGCCAGTAGTATAGTAGGGGGAAGCAATCAGCCCCAGCATTTT. Its protein is CASSIVGGSNQPQHF.